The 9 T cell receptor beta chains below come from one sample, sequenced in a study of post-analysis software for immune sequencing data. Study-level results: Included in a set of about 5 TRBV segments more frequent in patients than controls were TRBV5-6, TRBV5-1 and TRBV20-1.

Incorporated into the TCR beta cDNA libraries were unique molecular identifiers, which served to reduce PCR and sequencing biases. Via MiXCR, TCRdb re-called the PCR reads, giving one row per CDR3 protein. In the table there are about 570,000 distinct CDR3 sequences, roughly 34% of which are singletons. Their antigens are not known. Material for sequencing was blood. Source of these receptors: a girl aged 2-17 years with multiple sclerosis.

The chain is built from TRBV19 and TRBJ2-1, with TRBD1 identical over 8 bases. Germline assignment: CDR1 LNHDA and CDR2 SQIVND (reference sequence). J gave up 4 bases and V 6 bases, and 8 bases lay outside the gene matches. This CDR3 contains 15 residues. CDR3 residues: CASRTDRDLYNEQFF. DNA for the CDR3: TGTGCCAGTAGGACGGACAGGGACCTTTACAATGAGCAGTTCTTC.

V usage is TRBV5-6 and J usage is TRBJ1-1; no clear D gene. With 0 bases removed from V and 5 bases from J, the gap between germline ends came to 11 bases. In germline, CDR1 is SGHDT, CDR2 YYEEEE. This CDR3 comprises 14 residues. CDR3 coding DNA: TGTGCCAGCAGCTTGGTCCTCGTCGGTACTGAAGCTTTCTTT. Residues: CASSLVLVGTEAFF.

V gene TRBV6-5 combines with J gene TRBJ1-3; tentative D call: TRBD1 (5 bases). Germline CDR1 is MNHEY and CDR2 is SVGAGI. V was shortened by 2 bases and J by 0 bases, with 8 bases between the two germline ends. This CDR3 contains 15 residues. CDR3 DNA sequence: TGTGCCAGCAGTTACGGGGGAGGCTCTGGAAACACCATATATTTT. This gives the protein CASSYGGGSGNTIYF.

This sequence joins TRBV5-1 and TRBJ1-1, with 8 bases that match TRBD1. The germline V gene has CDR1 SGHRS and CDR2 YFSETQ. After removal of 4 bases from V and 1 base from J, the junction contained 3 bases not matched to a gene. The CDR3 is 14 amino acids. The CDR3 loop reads CASSAGQANTEAFF. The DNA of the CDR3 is TGCGCCAGCAGCGCGGGACAGGCGAACACTGAAGCTTTCTTT. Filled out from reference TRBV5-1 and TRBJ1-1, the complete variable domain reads KAGVTQTPRYLIKTRGQQVTLSCSPISGHRSVSWYQQTPGQGLQFLFEYFSETQRNKGNFPGRFSGRQFSNSRSEMNVSTLELGDSALYLCASSAGQANTEAFFGQGTRLTVV.

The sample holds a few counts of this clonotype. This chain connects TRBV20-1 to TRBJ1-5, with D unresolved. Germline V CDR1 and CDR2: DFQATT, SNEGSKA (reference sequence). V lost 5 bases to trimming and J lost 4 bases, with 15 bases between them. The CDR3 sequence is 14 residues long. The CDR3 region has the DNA TGCAGTGCTCCTGGGAGTCGGTTAAATCAGCCCCAGCATTTT. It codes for CSAPGSRLNQPQHF.

In DNA form, the CDR3 reads TGCAGTGCTAGATCCGGGACAATCGATTCACCCCTCCACTTT. Translated, it gives CSARSGTIDSPLHF. V and J are TRBV20-1 and TRBJ1-6; tentatively, D is TRBD1 (6 bases). In germline, CDR1 is DFQATT, CDR2 SNEGSKA (reference sequence). The V gene lost 2 bases and the J gene lost 8 bases, with 13 bases spanning the gap. The CDR3 loop spans 14 amino acids.

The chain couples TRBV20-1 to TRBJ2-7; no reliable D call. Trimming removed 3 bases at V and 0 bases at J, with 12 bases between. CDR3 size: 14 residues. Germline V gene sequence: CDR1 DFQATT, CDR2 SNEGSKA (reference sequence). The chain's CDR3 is CSASTPEDSYEQYF. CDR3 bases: TGCAGTGCTAGTACTCCTGAGGACTCCTACGAGCAGTACTTC.

CDR3 loop: CASSSPTGEAYEQYF. The CDR3 nucleotides read TGTGCCAGCAGTTCTCCGACAGGGGAGGCCTACGAGCAGTACTTC. This chain links TRBV28 with TRBJ2-7; TRBD1 aligns across 8 bases. The V and J ends lost 4 bases and 2 bases, in that order; junction bases with no gene match: 7. Germline-derived CDR1 and CDR2 are MDHEN and SYDVKM. The CDR3 runs to 15 residues.

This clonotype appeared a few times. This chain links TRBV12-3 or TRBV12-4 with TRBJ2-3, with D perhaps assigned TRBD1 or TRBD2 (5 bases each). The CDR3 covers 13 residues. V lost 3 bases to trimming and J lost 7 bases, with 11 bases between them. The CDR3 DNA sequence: TGTGCCAGCAGTTTCGGGACGATCAATACGCAGTATTTT. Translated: CASSFGTINTQYF.